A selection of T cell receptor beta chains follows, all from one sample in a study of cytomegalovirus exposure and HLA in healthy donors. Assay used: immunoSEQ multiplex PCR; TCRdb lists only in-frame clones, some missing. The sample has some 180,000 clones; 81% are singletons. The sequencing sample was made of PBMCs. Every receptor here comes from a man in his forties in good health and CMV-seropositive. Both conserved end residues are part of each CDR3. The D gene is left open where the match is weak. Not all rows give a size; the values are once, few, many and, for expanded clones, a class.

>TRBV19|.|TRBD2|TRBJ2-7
CASSIDLRGGSSYEQYF
TGTGCCAGTAGTATAGATCTACGCGGGGGGAGCTCCTACGAGCAGTACTTC
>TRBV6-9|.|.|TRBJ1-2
CASSYDSNYGYTF
TGTGCCAGCAGTTACGACAGTAACTATGGCTACACCTTC
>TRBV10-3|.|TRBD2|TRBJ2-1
CAITASGLAGNEQFF
TGTGCCATCACTGCATCGGGACTAGCGGGTAATGAGCAGTTCTTC
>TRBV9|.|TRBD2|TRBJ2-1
CASGRVYNEQFF
TGTGCCAGCGGGAGGGTCTACAATGAGCAGTTCTTC
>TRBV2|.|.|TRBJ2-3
CASSGDFQVRTQYF
TGTGCCAGCAGTGGGGACTTCCAGGTTCGTACGCAGTATTTT
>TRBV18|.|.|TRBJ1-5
CASSLGANSNQPQHF
TGTGCCAGCTCACTAGGGGCTAATAGCAATCAGCCCCAGCATTTT
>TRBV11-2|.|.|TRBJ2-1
CASSSSPGSNEQFF
TGTGCCAGCAGCTCCTCCCCGGGGTCCAATGAGCAGTTCTTC
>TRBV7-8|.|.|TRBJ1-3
CASSHQAGSRSGNTIYF
TGTGCCAGCAGCCACCAAGCCGGGTCCCGCTCTGGAAACACCATATATTTT
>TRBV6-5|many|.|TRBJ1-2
CASRQGQGYTF
TGTGCCAGCAGGCAGGGGCAGGGCTACACCTTC
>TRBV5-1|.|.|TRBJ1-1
CASSLAGTQTRAFF
TGCGCCAGCAGCTTGGCCGGGACACAGACTCGAGCTTTCTTT
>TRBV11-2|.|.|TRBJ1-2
CASRTGRGYTF
TGTGCCAGCAGGACAGGTCGAGGCTACACCTTC
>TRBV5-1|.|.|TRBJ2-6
CASSPVGGANVLTF
TGCGCCAGCAGCCCCGTGGGCGGGGCCAACGTCCTGACTTTC
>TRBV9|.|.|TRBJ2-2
CASSVVGQNTGELFF
TGTGCCAGCAGCGTAGTGGGACAGAACACCGGGGAGCTGTTTTTT
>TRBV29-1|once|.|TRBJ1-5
CSVSGDGDQPQHF
TGCAGCGTTTCGGGGGACGGGGATCAGCCCCAGCATTTT
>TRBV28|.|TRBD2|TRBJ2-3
CASPPSLAGSTDTQYF
TGTGCCAGCCCCCCCTCTCTAGCGGGTAGCACAGATACGCAGTATTTT
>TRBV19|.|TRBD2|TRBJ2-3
CASGTSGVYTQYF
TGTGCCAGCGGGACTAGCGGAGTGTATACGCAGTATTTT
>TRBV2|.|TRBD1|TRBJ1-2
CASRVGQVTYGYPF
TGTGCCAGCAGGGTAGGACAGGTTACTTATGGCTACCCCTTC
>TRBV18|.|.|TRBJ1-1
CASSPPSSNTEAFF
TGTGCCAGCTCACCACCGTCCTCGAACACTGAAGCTTTCTTT
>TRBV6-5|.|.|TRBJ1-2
CASSYSKQGNYGYTF
TGTGCCAGCAGTTACTCGAAGCAGGGTAACTATGGCTACACCTTC
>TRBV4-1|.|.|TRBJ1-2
CASSHPGLYYGYTF
TGCGCCAGCAGCCACCCGGGACTATACTATGGCTACACCTTC
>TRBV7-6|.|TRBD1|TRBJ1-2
CASSLGQGYGYTF
TGTGCCAGCAGCCTGGGACAGGGGTATGGCTACACCTTC
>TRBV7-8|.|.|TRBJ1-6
CASSLSGNSPLHF
TGTGCCAGCAGCTTATCGGGTAATTCACCCCTCCACTTT
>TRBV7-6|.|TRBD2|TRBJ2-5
CASSSPSSGETQYF
TGTGCCAGCAGCTCGCCGTCTAGCGGAGAGACCCAGTACTTC
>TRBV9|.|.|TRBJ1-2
CASSEDTSGYGYTF
TGTGCCAGCAGCGAGGACACTTCGGGCTATGGCTACACCTTC
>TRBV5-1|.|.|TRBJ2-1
CASSSSKGTYNEQFF
TGCGCCAGCAGCTCTTCTAAGGGGACCTACAATGAGCAGTTCTTC
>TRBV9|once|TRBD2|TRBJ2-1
CASSETGTSGKNEQFF
TGTGCCAGCAGCGAAACCGGGACTAGCGGGAAAAATGAGCAGTTCTTC
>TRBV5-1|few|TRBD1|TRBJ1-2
CASSPGQGEGYTF
TGCGCCAGCAGCCCCGGGCAGGGGGAGGGCTACACCTTC
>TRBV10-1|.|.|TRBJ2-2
CATSRETNTGELFF
TGCGCCACCTCCAGGGAAACGAACACCGGGGAGCTGTTTTTT
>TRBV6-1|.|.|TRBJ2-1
CASSDLPNAEQFF
TGTGCCAGCAGTGATCTACCCAACGCTGAGCAGTTCTTC